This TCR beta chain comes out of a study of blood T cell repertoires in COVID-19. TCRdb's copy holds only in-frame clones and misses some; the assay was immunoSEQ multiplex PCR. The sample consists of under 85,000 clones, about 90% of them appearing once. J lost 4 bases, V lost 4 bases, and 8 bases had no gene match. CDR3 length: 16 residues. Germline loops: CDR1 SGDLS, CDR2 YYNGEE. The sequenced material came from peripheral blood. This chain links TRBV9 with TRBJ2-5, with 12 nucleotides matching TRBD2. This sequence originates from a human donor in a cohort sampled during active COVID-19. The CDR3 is CASSPRTSGVGETQYF. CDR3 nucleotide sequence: TGTGCCAGCAGCCCCAGGACTAGCGGGGTTGGAGAGACCCAGTACTTC.